This TCR beta chain is drawn from a study of OX40 agonist ivuxolimab in advanced cancers. Study summary: Patients' therapy was ivuxolimab, an antibody that acts as an agonist of OX40 (CD134). Dose-escalation cases comprised hepatocellular carcinoma, melanoma, renal cell or head and neck cancer. From about 23 to 85 years was the age range, with a mean of roughly 64 years, and roughly 80% were male. Regarding the study as a whole: Among some nonresponders, normalized T-cell clonal expansion was also low.

Notes on this clone: Its specificity is unknown.

Assay used: immunoSEQ multiplex PCR; TCRdb lists only in-frame clones, some missing. This table has roughly 68,000 clones, roughly 87% appearing once. Per germline, CDR1 SGHAT and CDR2 FQNNGV. The V gene lost 1 base and the J gene lost 0 bases, with 15 bases spanning the gap. The CDR3 runs to 17 residues. The origin of this receptor is an adult with an advanced solid tumor such as melanoma, head and neck, liver or kidney cancer. The rearrangement links TRBV11-2 to TRBJ1-1, with D tentatively TRBD1 (5 bases). The sample here was CD4+ or CD8+ T cells sorted from blood, taken in a trial of the OX40 agonist ivuxolimab. CDR3 residues: CASSLVQRGILNTEAFF. CDR3 sequence (DNA): TGTGCCAGCAGCTTAGTACAGAGGGGTATTTTGAACACTGAAGCTTTCTTT.